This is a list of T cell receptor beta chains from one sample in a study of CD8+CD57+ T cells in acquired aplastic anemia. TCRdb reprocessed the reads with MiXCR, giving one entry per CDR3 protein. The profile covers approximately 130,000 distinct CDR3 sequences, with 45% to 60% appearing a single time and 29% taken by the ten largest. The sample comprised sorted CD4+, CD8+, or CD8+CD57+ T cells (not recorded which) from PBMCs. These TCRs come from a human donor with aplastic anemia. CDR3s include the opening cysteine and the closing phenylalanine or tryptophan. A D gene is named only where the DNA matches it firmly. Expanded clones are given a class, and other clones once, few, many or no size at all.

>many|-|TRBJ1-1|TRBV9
TGTGCCAGCAGTCCCCAGACAGAAGCTTTCTTT
CASSPQTEAFF
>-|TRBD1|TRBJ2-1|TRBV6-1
TGTGCCAGCAAACCCGGGACAGGGGTCTACAATGAGCAGTTCTTC
CASKPGTGVYNEQFF
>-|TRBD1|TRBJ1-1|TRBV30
TGTGCCGGAAGAGCAGGGGGCACTGAAGCTTTCTTT
CAGRAGGTEAFF
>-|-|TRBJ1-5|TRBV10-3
TGTGCCAGCAGTACGGGAGGGACTCAGCCCCAGCATTTT
CASSTGGTQPQHF
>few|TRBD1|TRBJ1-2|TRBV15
TGTGCCACCAGCAGTACAGGGGTGGACTATGGCTACACCTTC
CATSSTGVDYGYTF
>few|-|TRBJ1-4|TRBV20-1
TGCAGTGCTAGGGCTGAAAAACTGTTTTTT
CSARAEKLFF
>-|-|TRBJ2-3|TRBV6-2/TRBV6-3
TGTGCCAGCAGTTACTCCCCAGAAGGCCCCACCCTCACAGATACGCAGTATTTT
CASSYSPEGPTLTDTQYF
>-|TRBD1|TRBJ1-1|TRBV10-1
TGCGCCAGCAGTGGGACAGGCCGCCACCACGGTGAAGCTTTCTTT
CASSGTGRHHGEAFF
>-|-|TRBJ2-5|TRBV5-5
TGTGCCAGCAGCTTGAACGTTAGGATAGAGACCCAGTACTTC
CASSLNVRIETQYF
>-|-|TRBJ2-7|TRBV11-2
TGTGCCAGCAGACTCCAACAGGCCTACGAGCAGTACTTC
CASRLQQAYEQYF
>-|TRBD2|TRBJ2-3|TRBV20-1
TGCAGTGCTAGAGGGGTAGCGGGAGCCACAGATACGCAGTATTTT
CSARGVAGATDTQYF
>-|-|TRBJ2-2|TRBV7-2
TGTGCCAGCAGCCAAGATGTAGGGGAGCTGTTTTTT
CASSQDVGELFF
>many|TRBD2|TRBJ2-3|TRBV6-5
TGTGCCAGCAGCTACTGGACTAGCGGGGGCCGTGATACGCAGTATTTT
CASSYWTSGGRDTQYF
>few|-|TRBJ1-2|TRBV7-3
TGTGCCAGCAGCTCGGACTCCTATGGCTACACCTTC
CASSSDSYGYTF
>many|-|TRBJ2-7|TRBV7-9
TGTGCCAGCAGCCATCGGGTGGTCTACGAGCAGTACTTC
CASSHRVVYEQYF
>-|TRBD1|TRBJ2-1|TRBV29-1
TGCAGCGTTTACACAGGGGGCTCCTACAATGAGCAGTTCTTC
CSVYTGGSYNEQFF
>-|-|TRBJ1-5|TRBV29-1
TGCAGCGTTGGCGGGGGAAGTCAGCCCCAGCATTTT
CSVGGGSQPQHF
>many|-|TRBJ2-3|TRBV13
TGTGCCAGCAGCTTAGTCCCAAGAACTAGCACAGATACGCAGTATTTT
CASSLVPRTSTDTQYF
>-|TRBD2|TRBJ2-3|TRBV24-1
TGTGCCACCAGTGTAGCGGGAGCAGATACGCAGTATTTT
CATSVAGADTQYF
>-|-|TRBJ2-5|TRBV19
TGTGCCAGTAGTCGGGATGCGGGGCAAGAGACCCAGTACTTC
CASSRDAGQETQYF
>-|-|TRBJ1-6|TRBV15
TGTGCCACCAGCCCGTCGGGGGACAATTCACCCCTCCACTTT
CATSPSGDNSPLHF
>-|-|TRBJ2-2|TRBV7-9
TGTGCCAGCAGCCCCGTCGGGGGCGGGGAGCTGTTTTTT
CASSPVGGGELFF
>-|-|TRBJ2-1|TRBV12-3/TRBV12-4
TGTGCCAGCATTTTCATGGGTCGGAATGAGCAGTTCTTC
CASIFMGRNEQFF
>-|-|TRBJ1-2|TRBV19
TGTGCCAGTAGTATAGGAGGTGGCTACACCTTC
CASSIGGGYTF
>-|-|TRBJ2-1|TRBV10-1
TGCGCCAGCAGACCAGGAGGGGGGGCCAATGAGCAGTTCTTC
CASRPGGGANEQFF
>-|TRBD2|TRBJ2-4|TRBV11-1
TGTGCCAGCAGCTTAGTAGGGCTAGCGGATCACAAAAACATTCAGTACTTC
CASSLVGLADHKNIQYF
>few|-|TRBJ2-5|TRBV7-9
TGTGCCAGCAGCCCGAGACAGTCCGGGGAGACCCAGTACTTC
CASSPRQSGETQYF
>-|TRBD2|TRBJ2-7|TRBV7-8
TGTGCCAGCAGCCCCTGGACTAGCGGGAGCGACGAGCAGTACTTC
CASSPWTSGSDEQYF
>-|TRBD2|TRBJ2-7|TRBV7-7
TGTGCCAGAGGACTAGAGGGGAACGAGCAGTACTTC
CARGLEGNEQYF
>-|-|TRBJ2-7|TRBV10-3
TGTGCCATCAGTGAGCCCACTTCCCGGGAGCAGTACTTC
CAISEPTSREQYF
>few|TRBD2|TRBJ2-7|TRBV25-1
TGTGCCAGCAGCATTACTAGCGGGAGTGAATACGAGCAGTACTTC
CASSITSGSEYEQYF
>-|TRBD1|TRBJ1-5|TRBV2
TGTGCCAGCAACGAACAGGGGGCCGGCGAGCAGCCCCAGCATTTT
CASNEQGAGEQPQHF
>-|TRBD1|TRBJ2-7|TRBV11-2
TGTGCCAGCAGCTCGCAGGGGGCTAGGAGGTTGGACGAGCAGTACTTC
CASSSQGARRLDEQYF
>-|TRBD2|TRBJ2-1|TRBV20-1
TGCAGTGCTAGAGGGGATGGCGGGAGGGGGGTAGATGAGCAGTTCTTC
CSARGDGGRGVDEQFF
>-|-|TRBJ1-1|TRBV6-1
TGTGCCAGCAGTCCCGCCCCCCAGTTGAACACTGAAGCTTTCTTT
CASSPAPQLNTEAFF
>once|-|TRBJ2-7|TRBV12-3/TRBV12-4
TGCGCCAGCGCTCCTTCATCTACCTACGAGCAGTACTTC
CASAPSSTYEQYF
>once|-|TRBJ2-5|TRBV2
TGTGCCAGCAGTGAAATAGCAGAAGAGACCCAGTACTTC
CASSEIAEETQYF
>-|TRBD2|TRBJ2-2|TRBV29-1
TGCAGCGTTGGGGGAGGGACGAACACCGGGGAGCTGTTTTTT
CSVGGGTNTGELFF
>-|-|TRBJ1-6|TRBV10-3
TGTGCCAGCAGGACAAGCGATAATTCACCCCTCCACTTT
CASRTSDNSPLHF
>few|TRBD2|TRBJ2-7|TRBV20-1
TGCAGTGCTAGAGCATTAGCGGGGGCTAGCTCCTACGAGCAGTACTTC
CSARALAGASSYEQYF
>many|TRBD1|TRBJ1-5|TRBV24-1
TGTGCCACCAAGCAAGGACAGGGGTATCAGCCCCAGCATTTT
CATKQGQGYQPQHF
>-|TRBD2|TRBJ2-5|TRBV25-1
TGTGCCAGCAGCCCCGGGGCTAGCGGGAGAGGGGAGACCCAGTACTTC
CASSPGASGRGETQYF
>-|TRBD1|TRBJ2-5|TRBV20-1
TGCAGTGCTAGCGCCGGTACAGGGGGCCAAGAGACCCAGTACTTC
CSASAGTGGQETQYF
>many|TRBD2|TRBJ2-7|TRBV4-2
TGTGCCAGCAGCCAAGAGGGGGAGGGCTCCTACGAGCAGTACTTC
CASSQEGEGSYEQYF
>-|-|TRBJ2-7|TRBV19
TGTGCCAGTAGTCGCCAGGAAGTGACCCCAAACGAGCAGTACTTC
CASSRQEVTPNEQYF
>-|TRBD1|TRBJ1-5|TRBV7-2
TGTGCCAGCAGCCCAGGGGGCCAGCCCCAGCATTTT
CASSPGGQPQHF
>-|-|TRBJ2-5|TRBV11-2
TGTGCCATACACGAAACCACAGGGACCCAGTACTTC
CAIHETTGTQYF
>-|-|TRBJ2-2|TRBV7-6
TGTGCCAGCAGCTTAGATAGGAACACCGGGGAGCTGTTTTTT
CASSLDRNTGELFF
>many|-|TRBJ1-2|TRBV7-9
TGTGCCAGCAGCTTAACACCGACCCCGTCTCATGGCTACACCTTC
CASSLTPTPSHGYTF
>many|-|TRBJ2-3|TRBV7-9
TGTGCCAGCAGCTTATCGACCTGGGGCACAGATACGCAGTATTTT
CASSLSTWGTDTQYF
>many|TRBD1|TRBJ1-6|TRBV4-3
TGCGCCAGCAGCCCGGACAGGGGCTGGGATTCACCCCTCCACTTT
CASSPDRGWDSPLHF
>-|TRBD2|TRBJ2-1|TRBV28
TGTGCCAGCAGTTTACTAGCGGGAGTCATACACAATGAGCAGTTCTTC
CASSLLAGVIHNEQFF
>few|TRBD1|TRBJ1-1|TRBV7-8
TGTGCCAGCAGCTTTCTTGACAGGGAAACTGAAGCTTTCTTT
CASSFLDRETEAFF
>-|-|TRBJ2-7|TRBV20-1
TGCAGTGCCAGAGGGACGGTCTCCTACGAGCAGTACTTC
CSARGTVSYEQYF
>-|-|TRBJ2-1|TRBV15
TGTGCCAGCAGTCCCTACCCGAGATCGGACGGTAATGAGCAGTTCTTC
CASSPYPRSDGNEQFF
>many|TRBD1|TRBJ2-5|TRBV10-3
TGTGCCATCAGTGAGGCGGACAGGGGAGAGACCCAGTACTTC
CAISEADRGETQYF
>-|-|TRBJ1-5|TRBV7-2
TGTGCCAGCAGCCTCTGGAATCAGCCCCAGCATTTT
CASSLWNQPQHF
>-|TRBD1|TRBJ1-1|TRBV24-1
TGTGCCACCAGTGATTTTCCGGACAGGACCACGAACACTGAAGCTTTCTTT
CATSDFPDRTTNTEAFF
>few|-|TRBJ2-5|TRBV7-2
TGTGCCAGCAGCTTAACGTGGTCCTCAGGGGAGACCCAGTACTTC
CASSLTWSSGETQYF